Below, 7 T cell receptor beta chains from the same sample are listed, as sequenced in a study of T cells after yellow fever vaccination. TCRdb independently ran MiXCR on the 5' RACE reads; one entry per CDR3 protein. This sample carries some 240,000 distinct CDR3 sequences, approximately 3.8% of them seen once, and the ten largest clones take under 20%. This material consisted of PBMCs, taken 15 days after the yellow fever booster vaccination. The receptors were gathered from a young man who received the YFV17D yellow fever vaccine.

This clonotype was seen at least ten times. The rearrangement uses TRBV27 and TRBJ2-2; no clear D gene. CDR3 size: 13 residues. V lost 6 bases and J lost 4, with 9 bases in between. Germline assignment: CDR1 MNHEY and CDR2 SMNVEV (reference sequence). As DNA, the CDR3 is TGTGCCAGCAGCTTAGGAATCACCGGGGAGCTGTTTTTT. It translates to CASSLGITGELFF.

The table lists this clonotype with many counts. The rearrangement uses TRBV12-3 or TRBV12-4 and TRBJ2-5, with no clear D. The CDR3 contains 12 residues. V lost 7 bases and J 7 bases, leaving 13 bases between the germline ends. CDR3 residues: CASNAAKGTQYF. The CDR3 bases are TGTGCCAGCAATGCGGCAAAAGGGACCCAGTACTTC.

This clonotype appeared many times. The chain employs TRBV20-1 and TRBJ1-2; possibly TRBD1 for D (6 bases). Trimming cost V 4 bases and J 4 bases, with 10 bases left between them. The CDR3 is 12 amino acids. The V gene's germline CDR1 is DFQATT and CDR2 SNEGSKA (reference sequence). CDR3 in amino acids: CSAKRGAYGYTF. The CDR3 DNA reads TGCAGTGCTAAGAGGGGGGCCTATGGCTACACCTTC.

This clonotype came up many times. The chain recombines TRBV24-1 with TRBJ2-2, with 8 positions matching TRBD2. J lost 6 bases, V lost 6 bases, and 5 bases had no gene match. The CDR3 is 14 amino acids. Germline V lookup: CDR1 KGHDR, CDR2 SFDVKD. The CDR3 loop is CATSSGGPAGELFF. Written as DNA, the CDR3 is TGTGCCACCAGTTCGGGGGGGCCAGCCGGGGAGCTGTTTTTT.

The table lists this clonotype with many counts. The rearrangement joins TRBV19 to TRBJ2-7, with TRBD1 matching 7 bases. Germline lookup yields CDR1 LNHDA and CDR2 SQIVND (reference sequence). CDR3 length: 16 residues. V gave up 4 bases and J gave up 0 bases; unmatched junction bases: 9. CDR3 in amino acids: CASSTSGTVNSYEQYF. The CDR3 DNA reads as TGTGCCAGTAGTACCTCCGGGACAGTAAACTCCTACGAGCAGTACTTC.

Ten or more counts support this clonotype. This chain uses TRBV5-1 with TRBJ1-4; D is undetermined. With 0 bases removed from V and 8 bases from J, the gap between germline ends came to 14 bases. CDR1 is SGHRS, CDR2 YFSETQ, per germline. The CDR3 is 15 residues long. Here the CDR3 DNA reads TGCGCCAGCAGCTTGGCGGACCGTCGAAGCGAAAAACTGTTTTTT. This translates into CASSLADRRSEKLFF.

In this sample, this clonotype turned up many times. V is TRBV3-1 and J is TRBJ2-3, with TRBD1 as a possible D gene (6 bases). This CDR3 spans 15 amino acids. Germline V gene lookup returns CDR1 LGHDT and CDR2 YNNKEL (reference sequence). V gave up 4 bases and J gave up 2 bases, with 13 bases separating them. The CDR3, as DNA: TGTGCCAGCAGCCTTCGGACAGACAACACAGATACGCAGTATTTT. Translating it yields CASSLRTDNTDTQYF.